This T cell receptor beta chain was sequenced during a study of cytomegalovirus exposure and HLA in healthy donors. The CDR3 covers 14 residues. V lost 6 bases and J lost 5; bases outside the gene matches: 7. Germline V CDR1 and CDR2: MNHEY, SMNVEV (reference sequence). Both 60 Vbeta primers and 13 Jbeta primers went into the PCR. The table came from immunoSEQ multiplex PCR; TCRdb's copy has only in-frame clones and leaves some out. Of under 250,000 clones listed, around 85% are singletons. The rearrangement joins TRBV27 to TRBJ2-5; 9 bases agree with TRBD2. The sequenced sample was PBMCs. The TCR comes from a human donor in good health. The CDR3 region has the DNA TGTGCCAGCAGCGATAGCGGGAGACGGGAGACCCAGTACTTC. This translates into CASSDSGRRETQYF.